This TCR beta chain stems from a study of blood T cell repertoires in COVID-19. Looking at the study overall: PBMCs, B-cell-depleted T cells, or T cells were the source of the cDNA or gDNA that made up the material.

This CDR3 spans 17 amino acids. CDR1 MNHNS and CDR2 SASEGT come from the germline V gene. V was pared by 0 bases and J by 3 bases, with 18 bases between. Generated by immunoSEQ multiplex PCR, the TCRdb table keeps only in-frame clones and is missing some. The sample consists of approximately 15,000 clones, around 80% of them appearing once. This clone was picked up a small number of times. This sequence originates from a human donor in a cohort sampled during active COVID-19. V gene TRBV6-1 combines with J gene TRBJ2-7; D is unresolved. Sequencing was done on a sample of peripheral blood. The CDR3 loop reads CASSEALWISLIYEQYF. The CDR3 nucleotides read TGTGCCAGCAGTGAAGCGCTGTGGATTAGCCTCATCTACGAGCAGTACTTC.